This record covers a single T cell receptor beta chain. This CDR3 contains 17 residues. V was pared by 9 bases and J by 2 bases, with 18 bases of the junction left unmatched. Germline V CDR1 and CDR2: LGHNT, FRNRAP. The sample is drawn from a study of blood T cell repertoires in COVID-19. On the study more broadly: The United States, Italy and Spain provided the acute and convalescent COVID-19 samples. From T cells, B-cell-depleted T cells, or PBMCs came the material, which was cDNA or gDNA.

Original handling: Amplification of reference gene primers provided the estimated nucleated cell counts. Method: immunoSEQ multiplex PCR; TCRdb's copy keeps in-frame clones and lacks some. That table gives V, J and clone size, and the DNA gave D and trimming. This table holds some 290,000 clones, approximately 82% found once. V is TRBV12-5 and J is TRBJ2-5; 7 bases align to TRBD2. The sequenced sample consisted of peripheral blood. This TCR was recovered from a man aged 55 to 69 who had recovered from COVID-19. The CDR3 region has the DNA TGTGCTAGGGCCTTGTCGGGGGGAGAGAGCACTCAAGAGACCCAGTACTTC. This translates into CARALSGGESTQETQYF.